This entry is about one T cell receptor (beta chain). The CDR3 spans 15 residues. Germline V CDR1 and CDR2: LGHDT, YNNKEL (reference sequence). V trimming: 4 bases; J trimming: 9 bases; junction bases outside the gene matches: 3. This sample is drawn from a study of blood T cell repertoires in COVID-19. Measured with immunoSEQ multiplex PCR; TCRdb has only the in-frame clones, and not every one. The table has around 320,000 clones, more than 90% seen once; the top ten hold 3.9%. Specimen: PBMCs or T cells enriched from blood (not recorded which). V and J are TRBV3-1 (or the pseudogene TRBV3-2) and TRBJ2-1; 16 bases fit TRBD2. This sequence was found in a woman aged 25 to 39 who had been exposed to COVID-19. The CDR3 reads CASSPGLAGGLEQFF. In DNA, the CDR3 is TGTGCCAGCAGCCCGGGACTAGCGGGGGGGCTTGAGCAGTTCTTC.